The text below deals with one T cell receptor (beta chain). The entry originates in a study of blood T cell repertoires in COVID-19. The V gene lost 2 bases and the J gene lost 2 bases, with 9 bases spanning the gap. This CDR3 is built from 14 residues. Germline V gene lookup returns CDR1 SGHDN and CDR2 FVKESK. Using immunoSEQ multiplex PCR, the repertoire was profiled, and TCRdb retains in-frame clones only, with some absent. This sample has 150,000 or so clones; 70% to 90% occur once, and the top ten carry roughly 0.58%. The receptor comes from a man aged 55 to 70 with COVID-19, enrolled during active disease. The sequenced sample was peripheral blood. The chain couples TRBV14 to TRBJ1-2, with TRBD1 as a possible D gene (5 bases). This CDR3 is CASSQQGHNYGYTF. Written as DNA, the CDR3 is TGTGCCAGCAGCCAACAGGGTCACAACTATGGCTACACCTTC.